This record concerns one T cell receptor (beta chain) sequence. The entry originates in a study of blood T cell repertoires in COVID-19. Study context: Acute and convalescent COVID-19 samples came from the United States, Italy and Spain. Sources were T cells, B-cell-depleted T cells, or PBMCs; the material itself was cDNA or gDNA.

Germline trimming cut 4 bases from V and 8 bases from J; bases unmatched to any gene: 24. The CDR3 spans 20 residues. CDR1 is GTSNPN and CDR2 is SVGIG in the germline V gene (reference sequence). Per the authors' pipeline: Estimation of nucleated cell counts was performed using reference gene primer amplification. Data came from immunoSEQ multiplex PCR; TCRdb stores just in-frame clones and leaves some out. V, J and clone size derive from that table, while D and trimming were established from the DNA sequence. The data hold more than 100,000 clones, with more than 80% observed a single time. The chain employs TRBV30 and TRBJ2-1; 12 bases map to TRBD2. Sequenced: peripheral blood. This TCR came from a woman aged 60-70 years with acute or convalescent COVID-19. CDR3 DNA: TGTGCCTGGAAGGGTCAGACTGGGCTAGCGGGAGGGCCAGGATTGTATGAGCAGTTCTTC. This codes for CAWKGQTGLAGGPGLYEQFF.